Described below is a single TCR beta chain sequence and its context. Its antigen is not known. Here immunoSEQ multiplex PCR was the method, and the copy in TCRdb shows in-frame clones only, minus some. The sample includes tens of thousands of clones, around 86% of them seen just once. This entry is derived from a study of T cells in localized non-small cell lung cancer. Study conclusions and caveats: Of the top 100 tumor clones, median roughly 60 were in adjacent lung, more than 25 among its top 100. Blood T cell density predicted longer survival; adjacent-lung clonality, shorter. The study sequenced only one region of the tumor. As a result, intratumor heterogeneity could not be excluded and remains possible.

Germline V lookup: CDR1 LNHNV, CDR2 YYDKDF (reference sequence). Germline trimming cut 3 bases from V and 1 base from J; bases unmatched to any gene: 9. There are 17 residues in the CDR3. The sequencing here drew on peripheral blood, taken before any cancer treatment. The origin of this receptor is a woman aged 35-70 years with stage I lung adenocarcinoma. The chain uses TRBV15 and TRBJ1-1, with TRBD1 identical over 9 bases. In DNA, the CDR3 is TGTGCCACCAGCAGTTGGCCGGGACAGGGATCGAACACTGAAGCTTTCTTT. Residues: CATSSWPGQGSNTEAFF.